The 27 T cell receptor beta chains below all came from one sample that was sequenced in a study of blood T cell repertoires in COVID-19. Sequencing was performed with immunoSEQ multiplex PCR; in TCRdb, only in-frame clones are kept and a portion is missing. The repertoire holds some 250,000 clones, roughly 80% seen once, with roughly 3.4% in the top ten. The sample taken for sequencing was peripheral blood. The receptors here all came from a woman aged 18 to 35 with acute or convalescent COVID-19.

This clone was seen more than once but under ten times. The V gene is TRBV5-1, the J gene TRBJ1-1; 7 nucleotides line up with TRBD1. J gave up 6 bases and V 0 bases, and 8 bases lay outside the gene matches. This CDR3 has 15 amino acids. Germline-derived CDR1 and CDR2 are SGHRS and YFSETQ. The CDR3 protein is CASSLVQGERAEAFF. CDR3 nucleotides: TGCGCCAGCAGCTTGGTTCAGGGGGAGCGGGCTGAAGCTTTCTTT.

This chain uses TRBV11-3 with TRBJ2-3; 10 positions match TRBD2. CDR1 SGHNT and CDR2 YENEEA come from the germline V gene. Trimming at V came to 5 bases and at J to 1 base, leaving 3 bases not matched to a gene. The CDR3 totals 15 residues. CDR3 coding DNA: TGTGCCAGCAGCCTCGGGACTAGCGGCACAGATACGCAGTATTTT. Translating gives CASSLGTSGTDTQYF.

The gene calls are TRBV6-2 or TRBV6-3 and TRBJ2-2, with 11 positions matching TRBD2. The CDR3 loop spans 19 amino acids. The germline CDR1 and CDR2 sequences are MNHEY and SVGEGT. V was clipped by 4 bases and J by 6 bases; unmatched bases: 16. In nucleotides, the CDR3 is TGTGCCAGCAGTTCCCAAGTAGCGGGAGGGCTTAATACCGCCGGGGAGCTGTTTTTT. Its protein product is CASSSQVAGGLNTAGELFF.

The CDR3 DNA is TGTGCCAGCAGCCCTGGACAGGAGGCAGATACGCAGTATTTT. Translated: CASSPGQEADTQYF. The chain uses TRBV7-3 and TRBJ2-3; TRBD1 matches 7 bases. The CDR3 is 14 amino acids. Germline V gene data show CDR1 as SGHTA and CDR2 as FQGTGA. Trimming took 5 bases from V and 4 from J; bases not matched to a gene: 6.

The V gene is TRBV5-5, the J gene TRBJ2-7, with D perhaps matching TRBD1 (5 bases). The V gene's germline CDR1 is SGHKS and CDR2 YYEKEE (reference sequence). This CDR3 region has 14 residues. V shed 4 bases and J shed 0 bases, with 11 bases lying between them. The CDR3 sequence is CASSPDKSSYEQYF. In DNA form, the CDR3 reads TGTGCCAGCAGCCCGGACAAGAGCTCCTACGAGCAGTACTTC.

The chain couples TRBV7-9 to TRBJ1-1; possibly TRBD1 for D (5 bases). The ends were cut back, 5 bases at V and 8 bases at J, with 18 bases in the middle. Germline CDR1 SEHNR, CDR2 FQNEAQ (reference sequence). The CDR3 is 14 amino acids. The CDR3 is CASSQTASGAEAFF. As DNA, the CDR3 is TGTGCCAGCAGCCAGACCGCCAGCGGGGCCGAAGCTTTCTTT.

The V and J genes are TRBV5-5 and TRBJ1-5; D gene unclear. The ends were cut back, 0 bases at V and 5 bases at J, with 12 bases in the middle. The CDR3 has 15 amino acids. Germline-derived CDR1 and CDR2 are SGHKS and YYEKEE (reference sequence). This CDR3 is CASSLDQGSYQPQHF. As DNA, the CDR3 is TGTGCCAGCAGCTTGGATCAAGGGAGCTATCAGCCCCAGCATTTT.

The CDR3 region has the DNA TGTGCCAGCAGACAGACTAGCGGGAGTGCGAATGAGCAGTTCTTC. Amino acids: CASRQTSGSANEQFF. The rearrangement joins TRBV11-2 to TRBJ2-1; 12 bases fit TRBD2. V was pared by 6 bases and J by 7 bases, with 7 bases of the junction left unmatched. The CDR3 loop spans 15 amino acids. Germline lookup yields CDR1 SGHAT and CDR2 FQNNGV.

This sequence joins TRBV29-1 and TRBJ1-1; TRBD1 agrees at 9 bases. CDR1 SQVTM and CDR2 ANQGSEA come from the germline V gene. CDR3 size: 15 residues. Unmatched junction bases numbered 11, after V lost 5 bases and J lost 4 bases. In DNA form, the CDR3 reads TGCAGCGTTACACAGGGGGCCGGATGGACCACTGAAGCTTTCTTT. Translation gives CSVTQGAGWTTEAFF.

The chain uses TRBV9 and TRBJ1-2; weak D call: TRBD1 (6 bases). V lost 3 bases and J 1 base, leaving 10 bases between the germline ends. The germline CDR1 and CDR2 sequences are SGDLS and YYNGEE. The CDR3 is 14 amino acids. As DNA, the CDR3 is TGTGCCAGCAGCGGGGCACAGGGTAACTATGGCTACACCTTC. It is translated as CASSGAQGNYGYTF. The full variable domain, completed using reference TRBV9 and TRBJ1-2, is DSGVTQTPKHLITATGQRVTLRCSPRSGDLSVYWYQQSLDQGLQFLIQYYNGEERAKGNILERFSAQQFPDLHSELNLSSLELGDSALYFCASSGAQGNYGYTFGSGTRLTVV.

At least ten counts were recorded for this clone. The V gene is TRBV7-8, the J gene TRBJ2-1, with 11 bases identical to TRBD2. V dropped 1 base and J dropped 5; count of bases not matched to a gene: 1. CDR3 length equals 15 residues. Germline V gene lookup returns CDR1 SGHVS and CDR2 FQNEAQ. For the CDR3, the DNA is TGTGCCAGCAGCTTAGTAGCGGGAGGGGACAATGAGCAGTTCTTC. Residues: CASSLVAGGDNEQFF.

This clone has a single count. The CDR3 sequence is CASSPRTSGSQTQYF. CDR3 nucleotide sequence: TGTGCCAGCAGCCCGCGGACTAGCGGGAGTCAGACCCAGTACTTC. The V and J genes are TRBV11-2 and TRBJ2-5; 13 bases are a match to TRBD2. Germline CDR1 reads SGHAT; CDR2 reads FQNNGV. CDR3 size: 15 residues. With V trimmed by 5 bases and J by 6 bases, 6 bases remained unmatched.

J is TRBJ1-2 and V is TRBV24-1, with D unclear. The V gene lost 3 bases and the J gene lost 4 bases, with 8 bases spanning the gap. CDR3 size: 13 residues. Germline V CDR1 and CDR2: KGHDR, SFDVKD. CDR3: CATSDPNSYGYTF. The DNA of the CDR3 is TGTGCCACCAGTGATCCTAACAGCTATGGCTACACCTTC.

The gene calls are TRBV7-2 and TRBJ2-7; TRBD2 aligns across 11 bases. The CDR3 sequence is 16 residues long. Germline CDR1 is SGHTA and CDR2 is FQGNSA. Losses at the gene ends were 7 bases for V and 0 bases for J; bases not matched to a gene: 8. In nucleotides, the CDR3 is TGTGCCAGCACCCGTAATAGCGGGAGGGCCTCCTACGAGCAGTACTTC. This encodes CASTRNSGRASYEQYF.

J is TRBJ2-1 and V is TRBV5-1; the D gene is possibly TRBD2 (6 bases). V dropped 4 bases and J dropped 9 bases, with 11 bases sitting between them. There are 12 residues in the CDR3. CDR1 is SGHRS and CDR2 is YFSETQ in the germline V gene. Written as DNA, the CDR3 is TGCGCCAGCAGCCCGGACTATTTTGAGCAGTTCTTC. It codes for CASSPDYFEQFF.

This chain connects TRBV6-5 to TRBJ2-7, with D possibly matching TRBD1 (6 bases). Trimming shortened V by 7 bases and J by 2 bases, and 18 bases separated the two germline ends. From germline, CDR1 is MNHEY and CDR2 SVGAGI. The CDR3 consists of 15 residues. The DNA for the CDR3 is TGTGCCAGCACCCGGGTGGCAGGGGTCCCCTACGAGCAGTACTTC. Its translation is CASTRVAGVPYEQYF.

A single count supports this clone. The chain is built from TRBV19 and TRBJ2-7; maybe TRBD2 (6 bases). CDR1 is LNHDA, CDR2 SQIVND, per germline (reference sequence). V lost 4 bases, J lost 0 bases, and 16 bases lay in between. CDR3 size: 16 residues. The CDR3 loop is CASSTPPGSSSYEQYF. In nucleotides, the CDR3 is TGTGCCAGTAGTACCCCCCCCGGGAGTAGCTCCTACGAGCAGTACTTC.

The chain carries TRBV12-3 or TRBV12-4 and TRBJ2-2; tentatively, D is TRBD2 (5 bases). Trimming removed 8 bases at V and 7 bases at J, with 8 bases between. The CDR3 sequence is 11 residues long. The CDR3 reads CASGENGELFF. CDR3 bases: TGTGCCAGCGGGGAGAACGGGGAGCTGTTTTTT.

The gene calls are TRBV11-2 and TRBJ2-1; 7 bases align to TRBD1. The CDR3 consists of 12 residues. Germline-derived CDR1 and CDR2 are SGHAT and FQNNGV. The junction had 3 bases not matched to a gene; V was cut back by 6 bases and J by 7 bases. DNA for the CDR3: TGTGCCAGCAGGTCGACAGGGAATGAGCAGTTCTTC. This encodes CASRSTGNEQFF.

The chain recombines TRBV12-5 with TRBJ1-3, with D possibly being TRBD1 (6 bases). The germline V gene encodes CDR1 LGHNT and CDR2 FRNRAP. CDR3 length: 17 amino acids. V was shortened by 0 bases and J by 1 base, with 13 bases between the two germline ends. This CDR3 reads CASGLVRLGASGNTIYF. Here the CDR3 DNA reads TGTGCTAGTGGTTTGGTCAGGTTGGGGGCATCTGGAAACACCATATATTTT.

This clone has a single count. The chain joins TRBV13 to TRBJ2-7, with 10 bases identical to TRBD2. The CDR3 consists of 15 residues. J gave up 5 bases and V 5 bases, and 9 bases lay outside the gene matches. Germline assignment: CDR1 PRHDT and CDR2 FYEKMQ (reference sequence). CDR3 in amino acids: CASSLGSSGSDEQYF. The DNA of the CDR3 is TGTGCCAGCAGCCTCGGGTCTAGCGGGAGTGACGAGCAGTACTTC. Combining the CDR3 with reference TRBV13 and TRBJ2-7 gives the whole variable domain AAGVIQSPRHLIKEKRETATLKCYPIPRHDTVYWYQQGPGQDPQFLISFYEKMQSDKGSIPDRFSAQQFSDYHSELNMSSLELGDSALYFCASSLGSSGSDEQYFGPGTRLTVT.

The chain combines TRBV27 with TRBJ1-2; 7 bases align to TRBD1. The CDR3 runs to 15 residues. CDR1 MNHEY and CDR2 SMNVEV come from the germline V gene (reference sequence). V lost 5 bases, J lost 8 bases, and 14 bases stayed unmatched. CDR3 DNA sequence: TGTGCCAGCAGTAACCGACAGGGAACTTCGGAAGGCTACACCTTC. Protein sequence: CASSNRQGTSEGYTF.

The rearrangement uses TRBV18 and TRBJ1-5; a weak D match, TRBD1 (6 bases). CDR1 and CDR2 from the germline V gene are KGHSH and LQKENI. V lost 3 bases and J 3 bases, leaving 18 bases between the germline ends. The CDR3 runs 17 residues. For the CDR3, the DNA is TGTGCCAGCTCACCTACGCAGGGCAGGGGTAACAATCAGCCCCAGCATTTT. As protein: CASSPTQGRGNNQPQHF.

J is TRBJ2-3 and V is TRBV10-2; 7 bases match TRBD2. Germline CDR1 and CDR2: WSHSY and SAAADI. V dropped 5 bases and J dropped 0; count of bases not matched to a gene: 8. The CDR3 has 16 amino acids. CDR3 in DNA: TGCGCCAGCAGTTCGGCTAGCGGATCTAGCACAGATACGCAGTATTTT. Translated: CASSSASGSSTDTQYF.

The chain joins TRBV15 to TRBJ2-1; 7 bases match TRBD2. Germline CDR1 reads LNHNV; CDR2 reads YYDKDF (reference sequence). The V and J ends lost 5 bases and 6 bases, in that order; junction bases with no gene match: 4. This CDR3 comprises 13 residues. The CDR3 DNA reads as TGTGCCACCAGCCCCCGACTAGCCAATGAGCAGTTCTTC. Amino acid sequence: CATSPRLANEQFF.

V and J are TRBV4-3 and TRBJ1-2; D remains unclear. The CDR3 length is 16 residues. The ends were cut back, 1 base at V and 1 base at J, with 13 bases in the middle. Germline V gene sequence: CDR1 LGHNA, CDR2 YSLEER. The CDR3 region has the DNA TGCGCCAGCAGCCAAGGATCGAGGTGGCTTAACTATGGCTACACCTTC. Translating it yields CASSQGSRWLNYGYTF.

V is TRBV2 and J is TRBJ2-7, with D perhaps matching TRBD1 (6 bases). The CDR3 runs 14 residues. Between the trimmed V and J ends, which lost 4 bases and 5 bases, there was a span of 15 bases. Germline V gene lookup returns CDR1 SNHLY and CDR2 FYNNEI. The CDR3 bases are TGTGCCAGCAGTGCGACCGGGACAATCCACGAGCAGTACTTC. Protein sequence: CASSATGTIHEQYF. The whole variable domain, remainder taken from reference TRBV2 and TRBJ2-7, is EPEVTQTPSHQVTQMGQEVILRCVPISNHLYFYWYRQILGQKVEFLVSFYNNEISEKSEIFDDQFSVERPDGSNFTLKIRSTKLEDSAMYFCASSATGTIHEQYFGPGTRLTVT.